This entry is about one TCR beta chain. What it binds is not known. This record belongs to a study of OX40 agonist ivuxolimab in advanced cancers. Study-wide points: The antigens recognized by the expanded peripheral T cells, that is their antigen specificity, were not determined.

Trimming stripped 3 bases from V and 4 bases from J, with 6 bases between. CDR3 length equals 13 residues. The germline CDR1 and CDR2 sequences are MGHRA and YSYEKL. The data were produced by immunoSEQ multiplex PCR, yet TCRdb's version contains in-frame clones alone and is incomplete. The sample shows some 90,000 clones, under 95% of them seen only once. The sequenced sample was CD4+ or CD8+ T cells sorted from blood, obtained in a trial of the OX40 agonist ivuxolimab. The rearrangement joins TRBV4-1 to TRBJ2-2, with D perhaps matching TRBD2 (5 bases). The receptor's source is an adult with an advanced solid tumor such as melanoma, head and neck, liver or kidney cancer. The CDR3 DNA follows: TGCGCCAGCAGCCAGCGGGTCACCGGGGAGCTGTTTTTT. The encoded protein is CASSQRVTGELFF.